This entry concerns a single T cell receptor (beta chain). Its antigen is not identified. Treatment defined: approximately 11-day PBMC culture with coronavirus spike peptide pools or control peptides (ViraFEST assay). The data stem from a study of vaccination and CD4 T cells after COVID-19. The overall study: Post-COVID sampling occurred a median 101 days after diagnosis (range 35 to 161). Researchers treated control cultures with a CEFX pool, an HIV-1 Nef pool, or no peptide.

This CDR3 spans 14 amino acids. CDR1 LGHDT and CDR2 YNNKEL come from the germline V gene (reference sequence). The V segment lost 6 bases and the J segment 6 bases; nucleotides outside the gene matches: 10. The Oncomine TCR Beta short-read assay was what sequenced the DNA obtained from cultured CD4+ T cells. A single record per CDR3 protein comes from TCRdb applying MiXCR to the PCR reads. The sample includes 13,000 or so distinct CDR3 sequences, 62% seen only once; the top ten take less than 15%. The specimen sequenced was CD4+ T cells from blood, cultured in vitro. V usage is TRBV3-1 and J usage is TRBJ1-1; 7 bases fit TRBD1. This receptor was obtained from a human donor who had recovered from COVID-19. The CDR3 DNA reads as TGTGCCAGCAGATCTATTGACAGGGAGGCTGAAGCTTTCTTT. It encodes CASRSIDREAEAFF.